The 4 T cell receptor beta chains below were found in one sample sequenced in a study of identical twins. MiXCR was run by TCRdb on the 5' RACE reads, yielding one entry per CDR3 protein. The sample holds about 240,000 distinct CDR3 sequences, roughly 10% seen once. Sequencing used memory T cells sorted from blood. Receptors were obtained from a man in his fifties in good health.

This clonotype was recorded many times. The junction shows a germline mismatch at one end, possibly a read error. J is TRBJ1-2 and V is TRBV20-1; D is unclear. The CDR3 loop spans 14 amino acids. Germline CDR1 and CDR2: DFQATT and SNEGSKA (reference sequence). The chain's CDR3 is CSAIARDPKYGYTF. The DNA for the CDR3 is TGCAGTGCTATCGCGCGAGACCCTAAATATGGCTACACCTTC.

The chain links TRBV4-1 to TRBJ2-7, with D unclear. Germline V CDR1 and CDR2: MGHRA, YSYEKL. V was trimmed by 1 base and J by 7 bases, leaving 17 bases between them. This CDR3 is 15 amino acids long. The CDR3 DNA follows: TGCGCCAGCAGCCAAGTGTCTGGCCACCCTCGGGAGCAGTACTTC. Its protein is CASSQVSGHPREQYF.

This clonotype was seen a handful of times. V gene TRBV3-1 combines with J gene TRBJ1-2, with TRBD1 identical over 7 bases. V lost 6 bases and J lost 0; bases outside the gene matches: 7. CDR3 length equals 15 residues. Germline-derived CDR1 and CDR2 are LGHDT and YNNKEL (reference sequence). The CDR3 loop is CASRPFQGANYGYTF. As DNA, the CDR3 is TGTGCCAGCAGGCCATTCCAGGGGGCTAACTATGGCTACACCTTC.

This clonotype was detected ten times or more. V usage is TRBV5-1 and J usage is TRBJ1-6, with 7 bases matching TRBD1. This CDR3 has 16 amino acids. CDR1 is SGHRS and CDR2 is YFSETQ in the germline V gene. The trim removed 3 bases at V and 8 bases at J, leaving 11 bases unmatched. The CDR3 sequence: CASSSPGQSQDSPLHF. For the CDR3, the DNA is TGCGCCAGCAGCTCTCCGGGACAGAGTCAGGATTCACCCCTCCACTTT.